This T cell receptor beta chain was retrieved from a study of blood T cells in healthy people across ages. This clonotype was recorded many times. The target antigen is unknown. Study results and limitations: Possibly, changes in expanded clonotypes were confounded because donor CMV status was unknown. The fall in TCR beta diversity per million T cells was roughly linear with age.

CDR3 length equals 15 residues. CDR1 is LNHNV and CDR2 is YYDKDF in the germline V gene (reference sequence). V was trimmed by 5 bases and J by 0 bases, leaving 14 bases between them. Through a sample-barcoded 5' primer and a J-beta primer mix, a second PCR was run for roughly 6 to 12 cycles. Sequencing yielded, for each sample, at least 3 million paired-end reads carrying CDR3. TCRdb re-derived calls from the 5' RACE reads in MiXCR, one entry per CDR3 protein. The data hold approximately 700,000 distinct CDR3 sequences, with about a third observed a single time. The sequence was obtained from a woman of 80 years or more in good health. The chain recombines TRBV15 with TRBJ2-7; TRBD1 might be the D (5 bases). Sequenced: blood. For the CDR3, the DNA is TGTGCCACCAGCTCTCCTGGGGCAGTCTCCTACGAGCAGTACTTC. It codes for CATSSPGAVSYEQYF.